This TCR beta chain was sequenced in a study of blood T cell repertoires in COVID-19. Overall study: Acute and convalescent COVID-19 samples came from the United States, Italy and Spain. The analysed material was cDNA or gDNA that came from T cells, B-cell-depleted T cells, or PBMCs.

The authors' processing: Reference gene primer amplification yielded estimated nucleated cell counts. The repertoire was sequenced with immunoSEQ multiplex PCR; TCRdb's copy has only in-frame clones and lacks some. Clone size and V and J calls were adopted from that table, with D and trimming inferred from the DNA. The sample carries nearly 350,000 clones, around 82% recorded once. The CDR3 extends over 16 amino acids. Looked up from germline, CDR1 is LNHNV and CDR2 is YYDKDF (reference sequence). V lost 0 bases to trimming and J lost 0 bases, with 9 bases between them. The clonotype was recovered from a young man with active or convalescent COVID-19. The V call is TRBV15, the J call TRBJ1-3, with D hard to call. Sequenced: peripheral blood. The CDR3 DNA sequence: TGTGCCACCAGCAGAGATTCTACGAGCTCTGGAAACACCATATATTTT. Translated: CATSRDSTSSGNTIYF.